Below are 32 T cell receptor beta chains sequenced from a single sample in a study of blood T cell repertoires in COVID-19. The method was immunoSEQ multiplex PCR; TCRdb's version includes in-frame clones alone and lacks a portion of them. The table includes more than 11,000 clones, less than 85% detected once. Specimen: peripheral blood. The receptors come from a man aged 35 to 55 with active or convalescent COVID-19.

The rearrangement joins TRBV10-2 to TRBJ2-7; no definite D call. V gave up 3 bases and J gave up 2 bases, with 17 bases separating them. Germline V gives CDR1 WSHSY, CDR2 SAAADI. This CDR3 contains 16 residues. CDR3 in amino acids: CASSDPAGSDTYEQYF. In DNA, the CDR3 is TGCGCCAGCAGTGACCCCGCAGGCTCAGATACCTACGAGCAGTACTTC.

The chain employs TRBV4-2 and TRBJ2-1, with D possibly being TRBD2 (6 bases). The CDR3 has 16 residues. Germline V gives CDR1 LGHNA, CDR2 YNFKEQ. Deletions cut 1 base from V and 3 bases from J, with 13 bases between. The CDR3 sequence: CASSQARGDFYNEQFF. The CDR3 nucleotides read TGTGCCAGCAGCCAAGCTCGAGGGGACTTCTACAATGAGCAGTTCTTC.

This sequence joins TRBV14 and TRBJ2-1, with 13 bases that match TRBD2. Germline assignment: CDR1 SGHDN and CDR2 FVKESK. V lost 3 bases to trimming and J lost 9 bases; unmatched junction nucleotides: 8. There are 16 residues in the CDR3. The CDR3: CASSHPLAGGPGEQFF. CDR3 in DNA: TGTGCCAGCAGCCACCCACTAGCGGGGGGGCCCGGTGAGCAGTTCTTC. Full variable domain (outside the CDR3, taken from reference TRBV14 and TRBJ2-1): EAGVTQFPSHSVIEKGQTVTLRCDPISGHDNLYWYRRVMGKEIKFLLHFVKESKQDESGMPNNRFLAERTGGTYSTLKVQPAELEDSGVYFCASSHPLAGGPGEQFFGPGTRLTVL.

V and J are TRBV15 and TRBJ2-1; weak D call: TRBD2 (6 bases). Trimming removed 5 bases at V and 5 bases at J, with 28 bases between. This CDR3 region has 19 residues. The germline CDR1 and CDR2 sequences are LNHNV and YYDKDF (reference sequence). CDR3 protein: CATSVGGAQRSFTHNEQFF. The CDR3 coding sequence is TGTGCCACCAGCGTAGGAGGGGCCCAAAGATCATTTACCCACAATGAGCAGTTCTTC.

The rearrangement links TRBV6-2 or TRBV6-3 to TRBJ2-7; D not certain. This CDR3 region has 14 residues. V lost 2 bases and J 1 base, leaving 9 bases between the germline ends. CDR1 and CDR2 (germline): MNHEY, SVGEGT. The DNA for the CDR3 is TGTGCCAGCAGTTACGGCCAGGCTTCCTACGAGCAGTACTTC. It translates to CASSYGQASYEQYF.

V gene TRBV9 combines with J gene TRBJ2-2, with D maybe TRBD1 (5 bases). The CDR3 sequence is 16 residues long. Germline lookup yields CDR1 SGDLS and CDR2 YYNGEE. Trimming removed 7 bases at V and 0 bases at J, with 16 bases between. Here the CDR3 reads CASASFTGPNTGELFF. Written as DNA, the CDR3 is TGTGCCAGCGCATCTTTTACAGGCCCGAACACCGGGGAGCTGTTTTTT.

The rearrangement joins TRBV7-2 to TRBJ2-5; 7 positions match TRBD1. This CDR3 contains 13 residues. Germline assignment: CDR1 SGHTA and CDR2 FQGNSA. Unmatched junction bases numbered 6, after V lost 6 bases and J lost 5 bases. The CDR3 nucleotides are TGTGCCAGCAGTCAGGGACAGACGGAGACCCAGTACTTC. This encodes CASSQGQTETQYF.

The genes are TRBV18 and TRBJ1-4; maybe TRBD1 (6 bases). The V end lost 4 bases, the J end lost 4 bases, and 10 bases lay between the germline ends. The CDR3 is 14 amino acids. Per the germline V gene, CDR1 is KGHSH and CDR2 is LQKENI. This chain's CDR3 is CASSLGQYNEKLFF. CDR3 nucleotides: TGTGCCAGCTCACTCGGACAGTATAATGAAAAACTGTTTTTT.

The chain is built from TRBV6-5 and TRBJ2-1; 7 nucleotides agree with TRBD1. This CDR3 has 14 residues. Trimming took 5 bases from V and 5 from J; bases not matched to a gene: 6. Germline V lookup: CDR1 MNHEY, CDR2 SVGAGI. The chain's CDR3 is CASSRQGVNNEQFF. CDR3 sequence (DNA): TGTGCCAGCAGTCGACAGGGAGTTAACAATGAGCAGTTCTTC.

The CDR3, as DNA: TGTGCCAGCAGTTTTGGTCCTCGGGCTTTCTTT. Residues: CASSFGPRAFF. The chain uses TRBV12-3 or TRBV12-4 and TRBJ1-1, with D uncertain. V shed 3 bases and J shed 11 bases, with 10 bases lying between them. The CDR3 is 11 residues long.

The chain recombines TRBV5-6 with TRBJ2-1; the match to TRBD2 covers 10 bases. V lost 2 bases to trimming and J lost 7 bases; unmatched junction nucleotides: 6. This CDR3 is built from 15 residues. Per the germline V gene, CDR1 is SGHDT and CDR2 is YYEEEE. CDR3 nucleotide sequence: TGTGCCAGCAGCTTAAGCGGGGGGGCAGGAAATGAGCAGTTCTTC. It encodes CASSLSGGAGNEQFF.

In DNA, the CDR3 is TGTGCCAGCTCAACAAGACTAGCGGGGTTTTTAGAGACCCAGTACTTC. This codes for CASSTRLAGFLETQYF. The chain employs TRBV18 and TRBJ2-5, with 11 bases aligning to TRBD2. CDR3 size: 16 residues. V was pared by 5 bases and J by 4 bases, with 9 bases of the junction left unmatched. CDR1 and CDR2 from the germline V gene are KGHSH and LQKENI.

V is TRBV10-3 and J is TRBJ1-2; D call uncertain. The V gene's germline CDR1 is ENHRY and CDR2 SYGVKD. This CDR3 region has 13 residues. V gave up 2 bases and J gave up 7 bases, with 11 bases separating them. The CDR3: CAISEVTQGGYTF. The CDR3 DNA is TGTGCCATCAGTGAGGTGACTCAAGGTGGCTACACCTTC.

The V and J genes are TRBV29-1 and TRBJ1-2; D call uncertain. The CDR3 spans 13 residues. Germline CDR1 and CDR2: SQVTM and ANQGSEA. The V and J ends lost 0 bases and 8 bases respectively, with 13 bases between them. The CDR3 spells CSVEDSGGGGYTF. CDR3 coding DNA: TGCAGCGTTGAAGATTCAGGAGGAGGAGGCTACACCTTC.

The chain carries TRBV5-4 and TRBJ2-5, with 7 bases aligning to TRBD1. The CDR3 spans 16 residues. J gave up 5 bases and V 3 bases, and 13 bases lay outside the gene matches. Per germline, CDR1 SGHNT and CDR2 YYREEE (reference sequence). CDR3 region: CASSSLNPGQLETQYF. CDR3 coding DNA: TGTGCCAGCAGCTCCTTGAATCCGGGACAGCTCGAGACCCAGTACTTC.

The V and J genes are TRBV6-5 and TRBJ1-5, with D unresolved. In germline, CDR1 is MNHEY, CDR2 SVGAGI. CDR3 length equals 13 residues. Trimming stripped 2 bases from V and 4 bases from J, with 6 bases between. CDR3 loop: CASSYRENQPQHF. The CDR3 bases are TGTGCCAGCAGTTACCGGGAGAATCAGCCCCAGCATTTT.

This chain joins TRBV12-5 and TRBJ2-7; possible D gene TRBD1, 6 bases. Germline-derived CDR1 and CDR2 are LGHNT and FRNRAP. The V and J ends lost 0 bases and 2 bases respectively, with 14 bases between them. The CDR3 length is 16 residues. DNA of the CDR3: TGTGCTAGTGGTTTGGTGCTCGGGACACTTACCTACGAGCAGTACTTC. Protein: CASGLVLGTLTYEQYF.

The V and J genes are TRBV18 and TRBJ1-1; TRBD1 matches 7 bases. V lost 6 bases to trimming and J lost 1 base; unmatched junction nucleotides: 5. This CDR3 contains 14 residues. CDR1 is KGHSH and CDR2 is LQKENI in the germline V gene. CDR3: CASSPGTANTEAFF. The CDR3 DNA sequence: TGTGCCAGCTCGCCTGGGACAGCGAACACTGAAGCTTTCTTT.

V is TRBV2 and J is TRBJ1-5; D not resolved. V was pared by 8 bases and J by 0 bases, with 23 bases between. This CDR3 is 18 amino acids long. Germline V CDR1 and CDR2: SNHLY, FYNNEI. The CDR3 nucleotides read TGTGCCAGCGCGGGGTCCCTTTCGCCTGCCAATAGCAATCAGCCCCAGCATTTT. It encodes CASAGSLSPANSNQPQHF.

This chain joins TRBV7-2 and TRBJ1-5, with TRBD1 matching 8 bases. Germline V gives CDR1 SGHTA, CDR2 FQGNSA. The CDR3 totals 14 residues. Germline trimming cut 6 bases from V and 6 bases from J; bases unmatched to any gene: 7. CDR3 protein: CASSSQGAIQPQHF. Here the CDR3 DNA reads TGTGCCAGCAGTAGTCAGGGGGCTATTCAGCCCCAGCATTTT.

The gene calls are TRBV6-5 and TRBJ1-1, with D maybe TRBD1 (6 bases). Trimming cost V 2 bases and J 4 bases, with 8 bases left between them. The CDR3 runs to 13 residues. Germline V gene sequence: CDR1 MNHEY, CDR2 SVGAGI. Here the CDR3 reads CASSYGQTTEAFF. The CDR3 bases are TGTGCCAGCAGTTACGGACAGACCACTGAAGCTTTCTTT.

The chain employs TRBV12-3 or TRBV12-4 and TRBJ2-1; 7 bases fit TRBD1. The V and J ends lost 6 bases and 8 bases, in that order; junction bases with no gene match: 1. This CDR3 region has 11 residues. CDR3 bases: TGTGCCAGCAGGACAGGGCATGAGCAGTTCTTC. This translates into CASRTGHEQFF.

The chain is built from TRBV13 and TRBJ2-6; D not resolved. Germline assignment: CDR1 PRHDT and CDR2 FYEKMQ (reference sequence). The length of the CDR3 is 15 residues. V was clipped by 3 bases and J by 4 bases, with 10 bases between them. The CDR3 protein is CASSLWRFGANVLTF. Here the CDR3 DNA reads TGTGCCAGCAGCTTGTGGCGGTTCGGGGCCAACGTCCTGACTTTC.

The rearrangement joins TRBV5-1 to TRBJ1-4; the match to TRBD1 covers 8 bases. CDR3 length: 15 amino acids. Germline V CDR1 and CDR2: SGHRS, YFSETQ. V dropped 4 bases and J dropped 8; count of bases not matched to a gene: 10. For the CDR3, the DNA is TGCGCCAGCAGCATTCGACAGGGGAGTGGGGAAAAACTGTTTTTT. Its protein product is CASSIRQGSGEKLFF.

The V gene is TRBV5-1, the J gene TRBJ2-7; D might be TRBD2 (6 bases). The CDR3 has 14 residues. With 6 bases removed from V and 5 bases from J, the gap between germline ends came to 18 bases. In germline, CDR1 is SGHRS, CDR2 YFSETQ. CDR3 sequence: CASMGFGGKNEQYF. DNA for the CDR3: TGCGCCAGCATGGGATTCGGGGGTAAAAACGAGCAGTACTTC.

The chain employs TRBV21-1 and TRBJ1-2; the DNA was not compared with TRBD1, the D call given in the table. TRBV21-1 is tagged as a pseudogene. The CDR3 covers 17 residues. CDR3 residues: CASSKVSTARPYYGYTF. The CDR3 nucleotides are TGTGCCAGCAGCAAAGTGTCGACAGCCCGTCCTTACTATGGCTACACCTTC.

The chain is built from TRBV6-2 or TRBV6-3 and TRBJ2-3; D is perhaps TRBD2 (5 bases). This CDR3 spans 16 amino acids. V was cut by 5 bases and J by 0 bases, with 15 bases left in between. Germline V gene sequence: CDR1 MNHEY, CDR2 SVGEGT. The DNA of the CDR3 is TGTGCCAGCAGTCCAAGAACGGCGGGTAGCACAGATACGCAGTATTTT. Amino acids: CASSPRTAGSTDTQYF.

This chain joins TRBV5-4 and TRBJ1-6; 8 nucleotides agree with TRBD1. The ends lost 4 bases at V and 10 bases at J; junction bases unmatched: 7. In germline, CDR1 is SGHNT, CDR2 YYREEE (reference sequence). This CDR3 is built from 14 residues. The CDR3 spells CASSPDRGPSPLHF. The CDR3 region has the DNA TGTGCCAGCAGCCCTGACAGGGGACCCTCACCCCTCCACTTT.

This chain connects TRBV4-1 to TRBJ2-7; tentatively, D is TRBD1 (5 bases). Germline CDR1 and CDR2: MGHRA and YSYEKL. The CDR3 is made up of 16 amino acids. Trimming removed 0 bases at V and 5 bases at J, with 17 bases between. DNA for the CDR3: TGCGCCAGCAGCCAAGATCCGCAGGGCCTTGTGGACGAGCAGTACTTC. It codes for CASSQDPQGLVDEQYF.

The chain joins TRBV5-1 to TRBJ1-5; 9 nucleotides match TRBD1. The CDR3 contains 19 residues. The V and J ends lost 0 bases and 4 bases, in that order; junction bases with no gene match: 14. Germline V gene sequence: CDR1 SGHRS, CDR2 YFSETQ. CDR3: CASSLGTSGQGNSNQPQHF. The DNA for the CDR3 is TGCGCCAGCAGCTTGGGAACATCGGGACAGGGAAATTCTAATCAGCCCCAGCATTTT. Variable domain in full (rest from reference TRBV5-1 and TRBJ1-5): KAGVTQTPRYLIKTRGQQVTLSCSPISGHRSVSWYQQTPGQGLQFLFEYFSETQRNKGNFPGRFSGRQFSNSRSEMNVSTLELGDSALYLCASSLGTSGQGNSNQPQHFGDGTRLSIL.

J is TRBJ2-2 and V is TRBV28, with a weak D call TRBD1 (6 bases). The CDR3 runs 16 residues. Germline-derived CDR1 and CDR2 are MDHEN and SYDVKM. Trimming stripped 4 bases from V and 4 bases from J, with 16 bases between. CDR3 region: CASSSSRGRITGELFF. The DNA for the CDR3 is TGTGCCAGCAGTTCCAGCAGGGGCAGGATCACCGGGGAGCTGTTTTTT.

This clone was picked up a small number of times. The chain has TRBV24-1 and TRBJ2-2, with TRBD1 matching 7 bases. CDR3 size: 12 residues. In germline, CDR1 is KGHDR, CDR2 SFDVKD. V shed 9 bases and J 3 bases; nucleotides not matched to a gene: 0. The CDR3 bases are TGTGCCACCGGACAGGACACCGGGGAGCTGTTTTTT. It encodes CATGQDTGELFF.